This is a list of T cell receptor beta chains from one sample in a study of CD4 T cells in relation to SARS-CoV-2 and coronaviruses. Antigen specificity for these receptors is unknown. The method was immunoSEQ multiplex PCR; TCRdb's version includes in-frame clones alone and lacks a portion of them. The sample contains about 40,000 clones, more than 65% of which appear only once. Sequenced: naive CD4+ T cells from PBMCs, cultured in vitro. These receptors were taken from an adult with COVID-19. CDR3s include the opening cysteine and the closing phenylalanine or tryptophan. The D gene is left open where the match is weak. Expanded clones are given a class, and other clones once, few, many or no size at all.

v_call: TRBV5-8; j_call: TRBJ2-3; clone_size: once; d_call: .; cdr3_aa: CASSLNRLMDTQYF; cdr3_nt: TGTGCCAGCAGCTTGAATCGGTTAATGGATACGCAGTATTTT
v_call: TRBV2; j_call: TRBJ1-5; clone_size: .; d_call: TRBD1; cdr3_aa: CASSEGQANQPQHF; cdr3_nt: TGTGCCAGCAGTGAGGGACAGGCTAATCAGCCCCAGCATTTT
v_call: TRBV2; j_call: TRBJ1-1; clone_size: .; d_call: .; cdr3_aa: CASELAGTEAFF; cdr3_nt: TGTGCCAGCGAACTCGCCGGGACTGAAGCTTTCTTT
v_call: TRBV25-1; j_call: TRBJ1-2; clone_size: few; d_call: TRBD1; cdr3_aa: CASSEGRGQGVGGYTF; cdr3_nt: TGTGCCAGCAGTGAAGGGCGAGGACAGGGCGTGGGCGGCTACACCTTC
v_call: TRBV29-1; j_call: TRBJ2-5; clone_size: .; d_call: .; cdr3_aa: CSVEGSEAQETQYF; cdr3_nt: TGCAGCGTTGAGGGTAGCGAGGCTCAAGAGACCCAGTACTTC
v_call: TRBV29-1; j_call: TRBJ1-2; clone_size: .; d_call: .; cdr3_aa: CSVEPSQGNYGYTF; cdr3_nt: TGCAGCGTTGAGCCCTCGCAGGGAAACTATGGCTACACCTTC
v_call: TRBV5-1; j_call: TRBJ2-3; clone_size: .; d_call: .; cdr3_aa: CASSLESTVGFPDTQYF; cdr3_nt: TGCGCCAGCAGCTTGGAGTCTACCGTTGGTTTCCCAGATACGCAGTATTTT
v_call: TRBV10-3; j_call: TRBJ2-3; clone_size: .; d_call: TRBD2; cdr3_aa: CAISEIVAGASDTQYF; cdr3_nt: TGTGCCATCAGTGAGATAGTAGCGGGAGCGTCAGATACGCAGTATTTT
v_call: TRBV9; j_call: TRBJ2-3; clone_size: once; d_call: TRBD2; cdr3_aa: CASSLHGGGGFADTQYF; cdr3_nt: TGTGCCAGCAGCCTCCACGGTGGGGGAGGGTTCGCAGATACGCAGTATTTT
v_call: TRBV5-1; j_call: TRBJ1-5; clone_size: .; d_call: .; cdr3_aa: CASNFRDQPQHF; cdr3_nt: TGCGCCAGCAATTTTCGGGATCAGCCCCAGCATTTT
v_call: TRBV2; j_call: TRBJ2-5; clone_size: .; d_call: .; cdr3_aa: CASSPTRETQYF; cdr3_nt: TGTGCCAGCAGTCCGACTAGGGAGACCCAGTACTTC
v_call: TRBV28; j_call: TRBJ1-2; clone_size: .; d_call: .; cdr3_aa: CASSLGGQLSGYTF; cdr3_nt: TGTGCCAGCAGTTTAGGCGGGCAGCTTTCTGGCTACACCTTC
v_call: TRBV28; j_call: TRBJ2-3; clone_size: .; d_call: TRBD2; cdr3_aa: CASSLSGSGENTQYF; cdr3_nt: TGTGCCAGCAGTTTAAGTGGTAGCGGGGAAAATACGCAGTATTTT
v_call: TRBV28; j_call: TRBJ2-4; clone_size: .; d_call: .; cdr3_aa: CASSLRGVDIQYF; cdr3_nt: TGTGCCAGCAGTTTAAGGGGGGTAGACATTCAGTACTTC
v_call: TRBV7-9; j_call: TRBJ2-5; clone_size: .; d_call: .; cdr3_aa: CASSVTVGTQYF; cdr3_nt: TGTGCCAGCAGCGTGACAGTAGGGACCCAGTACTTC
v_call: TRBV4-2; j_call: TRBJ2-1; clone_size: .; d_call: TRBD1; cdr3_aa: CASSQEMDRVPFSSYNEQFF; cdr3_nt: TGTGCCAGCAGCCAAGAGATGGACAGGGTTCCCTTTAGCTCCTACAATGAGCAGTTCTTC
v_call: TRBV6-5; j_call: TRBJ2-1; clone_size: .; d_call: TRBD2; cdr3_aa: CASSFGSGGSYNEQFF; cdr3_nt: TGTGCCAGCAGTTTCGGGAGCGGGGGATCATACAATGAGCAGTTCTTC
v_call: TRBV11-3; j_call: TRBJ2-1; clone_size: .; d_call: .; cdr3_aa: CASSLGVASYNEQFF; cdr3_nt: TGTGCCAGCAGCTTAGGGGTGGCCTCCTACAATGAGCAGTTCTTC
v_call: TRBV28; j_call: TRBJ1-5; clone_size: .; d_call: .; cdr3_aa: CASTLRRGRNQPQHF; cdr3_nt: TGTGCCAGCACTCTTCGGAGGGGACGCAATCAGCCCCAGCATTTT
v_call: TRBV28; j_call: TRBJ2-1; clone_size: .; d_call: TRBD2; cdr3_aa: CASSTLAGPKSSYNEQFF; cdr3_nt: TGTGCCAGCAGCACACTAGCGGGACCCAAGAGCTCCTACAATGAGCAGTTCTTC
v_call: TRBV9; j_call: TRBJ1-1; clone_size: .; d_call: .; cdr3_aa: CASSVAPAGDTEAFF; cdr3_nt: TGTGCCAGCAGCGTAGCTCCCGCGGGGGACACTGAAGCTTTCTTT
v_call: TRBV5-1; j_call: TRBJ2-3; clone_size: .; d_call: .; cdr3_aa: CASSQLSQGRPTDTQYF; cdr3_nt: TGCGCCAGCAGCCAGCTGTCCCAGGGGAGGCCCACAGATACGCAGTATTTT
v_call: TRBV7-9; j_call: TRBJ2-7; clone_size: .; d_call: .; cdr3_aa: CASSRGLSSHEQYF; cdr3_nt: TGTGCCAGCAGCCGCGGACTTAGTAGCCACGAGCAGTACTTC
v_call: TRBV19; j_call: TRBJ2-1; clone_size: .; d_call: TRBD1; cdr3_aa: CASSPTGVPANEQFF; cdr3_nt: TGTGCCAGTAGTCCGACAGGGGTACCCGCCAATGAGCAGTTCTTC
v_call: TRBV5-1; j_call: TRBJ1-4; clone_size: .; d_call: TRBD1; cdr3_aa: CASSIQGATNEKLFF; cdr3_nt: TGCGCCAGCAGCATCCAGGGGGCAACTAATGAAAAACTGTTTTTT
v_call: TRBV7-2; j_call: TRBJ2-7; clone_size: .; d_call: TRBD2; cdr3_aa: CASSYSGRAREQYF; cdr3_nt: TGTGCCAGCAGTTACAGCGGGAGGGCAAGGGAGCAGTACTTC
v_call: TRBV6-5; j_call: TRBJ2-7; clone_size: .; d_call: .; cdr3_aa: CASSPSGFSYEQYF; cdr3_nt: TGTGCCAGCTCTCCAAGCGGGTTCTCCTACGAGCAGTACTTC
v_call: TRBV5-1; j_call: TRBJ2-4; clone_size: .; d_call: .; cdr3_aa: CASSLEFGGLAKNIQYF; cdr3_nt: TGCGCCAGCAGCTTGGAGTTTGGGGGATTAGCCAAAAACATTCAGTACTTC
v_call: TRBV6-5; j_call: TRBJ1-3; clone_size: .; d_call: .; cdr3_aa: CASSRDTLRNTIYF; cdr3_nt: TGTGCCAGCAGCCGGGACACGCTACGAAACACCATATATTTT
v_call: TRBV7-9; j_call: TRBJ1-5; clone_size: .; d_call: TRBD1; cdr3_aa: CASSQTGGGNQPQHF; cdr3_nt: TGTGCCAGCAGCCAGACAGGGGGCGGCAATCAGCCCCAGCATTTT
v_call: TRBV9; j_call: TRBJ2-2; clone_size: few; d_call: .; cdr3_aa: CASSAFTNTGELFF; cdr3_nt: TGTGCCAGCAGCGCCTTTACGAACACCGGGGAGCTGTTTTTT
v_call: TRBV5-1; j_call: TRBJ2-3; clone_size: .; d_call: TRBD2; cdr3_aa: CASSLGSSGTRLDTQYF; cdr3_nt: TGCGCCAGCAGCTTAGGTTCTAGCGGGACCAGACTAGATACGCAGTATTTT
v_call: TRBV13; j_call: TRBJ2-1; clone_size: .; d_call: TRBD2; cdr3_aa: CASSALAGVKFF; cdr3_nt: TGTGCCAGCAGCGCCCTAGCGGGAGTGAAGTTCTTC
v_call: TRBV7-2; j_call: TRBJ2-7; clone_size: .; d_call: TRBD2; cdr3_aa: CASSLAGTKYF; cdr3_nt: TGTGCCAGCAGCTTAGCCGGGACTAAATACTTC
v_call: TRBV5-6; j_call: TRBJ2-1; clone_size: .; d_call: .; cdr3_aa: CASSAWALLNDEQFF; cdr3_nt: TGTGCCAGCAGCGCTTGGGCCCTCCTAAACGATGAGCAGTTCTTC
v_call: TRBV29-1; j_call: TRBJ2-7; clone_size: .; d_call: .; cdr3_aa: CSVQRVRWRREGFGYEQYF; cdr3_nt: TGCAGCGTTCAGAGGGTTAGGTGGCGGCGCGAAGGATTTGGCTACGAGCAGTACTTC
v_call: TRBV27; j_call: TRBJ2-1; clone_size: .; d_call: TRBD2; cdr3_aa: CASSLFASGRLGPGEQFF; cdr3_nt: TGTGCCAGCAGTTTATTCGCTAGCGGGAGGTTGGGGCCGGGTGAGCAGTTCTTC
v_call: TRBV7-2; j_call: TRBJ2-1; clone_size: .; d_call: .; cdr3_aa: CASSSYQSSYNEQFF; cdr3_nt: TGTGCCAGCAGCTCATACCAGAGCTCCTACAATGAGCAGTTCTTC
v_call: TRBV7-3; j_call: TRBJ2-1; clone_size: .; d_call: TRBD2; cdr3_aa: CASSSENWAGGHEQFF; cdr3_nt: TGTGCCAGCAGCTCCGAGAACTGGGCGGGAGGGCATGAGCAGTTCTTC
v_call: TRBV5-6; j_call: TRBJ1-5; clone_size: .; d_call: TRBD1; cdr3_aa: CASSSSRNRGLDLNQPQHF; cdr3_nt: TGTGCCAGCAGCTCCAGTCGTAACAGGGGTCTCGATCTAAATCAGCCCCAGCATTTT
v_call: TRBV20-1; j_call: TRBJ1-2; clone_size: .; d_call: .; cdr3_aa: CSADSFRGYTF; cdr3_nt: TGCAGTGCTGACTCATTTCGTGGCTACACCTTC
v_call: TRBV15; j_call: TRBJ2-7; clone_size: .; d_call: .; cdr3_aa: CATSRAASSYEQYF; cdr3_nt: TGTGCCACCAGCAGAGCCGCCAGCTCCTACGAGCAGTACTTC
v_call: TRBV10-3; j_call: TRBJ1-1; clone_size: few; d_call: .; cdr3_aa: CAISEVRPAEAFF; cdr3_nt: TGTGCCATCAGTGAGGTTCGGCCAGCGGAAGCTTTCTTT
v_call: TRBV10-3; j_call: TRBJ2-7; clone_size: once; d_call: .; cdr3_aa: CAISEPPYEQYF; cdr3_nt: TGTGCCATCAGTGAGCCTCCCTACGAGCAGTACTTC
v_call: TRBV18; j_call: TRBJ2-3; clone_size: .; d_call: .; cdr3_aa: CASSPASGFTQYF; cdr3_nt: TGTGCCAGCTCACCCGCCTCGGGCTTTACGCAGTATTTT
v_call: TRBV4-1; j_call: TRBJ2-3; clone_size: .; d_call: .; cdr3_aa: CASRFSRWADTQYF; cdr3_nt: TGCGCCAGCAGGTTCTCCCGCTGGGCAGATACGCAGTATTTT
v_call: TRBV20-1; j_call: TRBJ2-5; clone_size: .; d_call: .; cdr3_aa: CSANQGETQYF; cdr3_nt: TGCAGTGCTAACCAAGGGGAGACCCAGTACTTC
v_call: TRBV18; j_call: TRBJ2-7; clone_size: .; d_call: .; cdr3_aa: CASSPGMGGEQYF; cdr3_nt: TGTGCCAGCTCCCCCGGGATGGGGGGCGAGCAGTACTTC